This T cell receptor beta chain emerged from a study of prognosis after radiotherapy for stage I lung cancer. Turning to the study itself: SBRT radiotherapy used 3 to 5 fractions and a biologically effective dose of at least 100 Gy. Overall study results and limits: There were reportedly differences in TRBV and TRBJ gene usage between patients with and without metastases.

Germline V lookup: CDR1 KGHDR, CDR2 SFDVKD. The CDR3 runs to 17 residues. With 2 bases removed from V and 2 bases from J, the gap between germline ends came to 16 bases. The authors amplified TCR beta CDR3 from genomic DNA using two-round multiplex PCR. Round-one PCR had primers specific to each TRBV and TRBJ gene. TCRdb re-called the multiplex PCR reads with MiXCR, one entry per CDR3 protein. The sample gives around 63,000 distinct CDR3 sequences, more than 25% of which show up once; under 10% is in the top ten. The blood draw at each of two time points yielded roughly 6 milliliters of peripheral blood. In this sample, this clonotype turned up many times. The antigen remains undetermined.

This sequence was found in a donor aged 50 or older with non-small cell lung cancer. The genes are TRBV24-1 and TRBJ2-3; no reliable D call. The source was PBMCs, collected before or after stereotactic body radiation therapy (not recorded which). The CDR3 region is CATSDSLGKSPTDTQYF. The CDR3 DNA reads as TGTGCCACCAGTGATTCCCTTGGGAAGTCTCCCACAGATACGCAGTATTTT.